Listed below are T cell receptor beta chains from one sample, sequenced in a study of shared clonotypes between healthy human individuals. Sequenced by immunoSEQ multiplex PCR; TCRdb stores in-frame clones only, minus some. The repertoire holds 550,000 to 850,000 clones, 55% to 75% seen once, with about 1.7% in the top ten. Sequenced: memory CD4+ T cells sorted from blood. The receptors come from a woman in her 30s in good health. Each CDR3 is given with its conserved first and last residue. Fields, in order: CDR3 protein, CDR3 DNA, clone size, D gene, V gene, J gene. D genes are given only for firm matches. Clone size is stated in some rows and not others, as once, few, many or a class when expanded.

CASSLDQGTGNTIYF	TGTGCCAGCAGCTTAGACCAGGGCACTGGAAACACCATATATTTT	-	-	TRBV7-2	TRBJ1-3
CASKRTGVTGYTF	TGTGCCAGCAAGAGGACAGGGGTGACTGGCTACACCTTC	-	TRBD1	TRBV25-1	TRBJ1-2
CASSPRVTGMGDIQYF	TGCGCCAGCAGCCCCCGAGTTACCGGGATGGGAGACATTCAGTACTTC	-	-	TRBV5-1	TRBJ2-4
CASSLVSTNTGELFF	TGCGCCAGCAGCTTGGTATCAACGAACACCGGGGAGCTGTTTTTT	-	-	TRBV5-1	TRBJ2-2
CASSLDSSGNRQFF	TGCGCCAGCAGCTTGGATTCTAGCGGGAACAGGCAGTTCTTC	-	TRBD2	TRBV5-1	TRBJ2-1
CASSQARGGPYEQYF	TGTGCCAGTAGTCAAGCCCGCGGAGGCCCCTACGAGCAGTACTTC	-	-	TRBV19	TRBJ2-7
CASSQYGSGMETQYF	TGCGCCAGCAGCCAATACGGGAGTGGAATGGAGACCCAGTACTTC	few	-	TRBV4-1	TRBJ2-5
CASSSRTSGRETQYF	TGTGCCAGCAGCTCGCGGACTAGCGGGAGGGAGACCCAGTACTTC	-	TRBD2	TRBV7-3	TRBJ2-5
CASRGTSARGNYNEQFF	TGCGCCAGCAGAGGGACTAGCGCGAGAGGGAACTACAATGAGCAGTTCTTC	-	TRBD2	TRBV10-2	TRBJ2-1
CASSGRRGEQYF	TGCGCCAGCAGCGGGAGACGGGGGGAGCAGTACTTC	many	-	TRBV4-1	TRBJ2-7
CASSSGLAGDRFF	TGTGCCAGCAGCTCCGGACTAGCGGGAGATAGGTTCTTC	-	TRBD2	TRBV5-4	TRBJ2-1
CASSRERGQPSGANVLTF	TGTGCCAGCTCACGCGAGCGTGGACAGCCCTCTGGGGCCAACGTCCTGACTTTC	few	-	TRBV18	TRBJ2-6
CASSMFQGLYNEQFF	TGTGCCAGTAGTATGTTCCAGGGCCTCTACAATGAGCAGTTCTTC	once	-	TRBV19	TRBJ2-1